This TCR beta chain was obtained from a study of CD8 T cells in Susac syndrome. Overall study findings and caveats: The study admitted that it had a relatively small number of individuals in its TCR sequencing and HLA analysis.

With regard to this clonotype: Its antigen is still unknown.

As judged by recently defined diagnostic criteria, patients with Susac syndrome had definite or probable disease. Through negative isolation, CD4+ and CD8+ T cells were obtained, while TEMRA cells were enriched using FACS. RNA totalling about 0.5 to 1 ug underwent reverse transcription with random hexamers. Amplification of TCR beta CDR3 used immunoSEQ multiplex PCR across 54 Vbeta and 13 Jbeta. TCRdb fed the immunoSEQ multiplex PCR reads into MiXCR, producing one record per CDR3 protein. In the table there are about 150,000 distinct CDR3 sequences, 85% to 95% of which are singletons. Looked up from germline, CDR1 is KGHDR and CDR2 is SFDVKD. This CDR3 contains 13 residues. Trimming took 6 bases from V and 5 from J, leaving 11 bases between them.

The sequenced material came from CD8+ T cells from PBMCs. V usage is TRBV24-1 and J usage is TRBJ2-3; unclear D gene. The sequence came from a human donor with Susac syndrome. CDR3 DNA sequence: TGTGCCACCAGTATTGATTTCGGAGATACGCAGTATTTT. It codes for CATSIDFGDTQYF.